These 16 T cell receptor beta chains share one sample of origin, sequenced in a study of T cell changes during pregnancy in multiple sclerosis. The repertoire was sequenced with immunoSEQ multiplex PCR; TCRdb's copy has only in-frame clones and lacks some. The sample consists of over 70,000 clones, 90% to 95% of them appearing once. Sequences were derived from peripheral blood, sampled in the third trimester of pregnancy. Receptors originate from a female donor with multiple sclerosis, enrolled in a pregnancy study.

This chain's CDR3 is CASSYGTAYEQYF. The CDR3 coding sequence is TGCGCCAGCAGCTATGGGACAGCCTACGAGCAGTACTTC. The chain employs TRBV5-1 and TRBJ2-7; the match to TRBD1 covers 7 bases. This CDR3 is 13 amino acids long. Germline values: CDR1 SGHRS, CDR2 YFSETQ. V shed 3 bases and J 2 bases; nucleotides not matched to a gene: 2.

V and J are TRBV5-1 and TRBJ1-3, with 10 bases fitting TRBD1. The J segment lost 7 bases and the V segment lost 3 bases, leaving 4 bases of the junction unmatched. The germline gives CDR1 SGHRS, CDR2 YFSETQ. The CDR3 loop spans 14 amino acids. CDR3 sequence: CASSSRDRGNTIYF. The CDR3 DNA follows: TGCGCCAGCAGCTCCCGGGACAGGGGCAACACCATATATTTT.

The chain is built from TRBV27 and TRBJ2-7, with no clear D. This CDR3 is built from 13 residues. V lost 5 bases to trimming and J lost 6 bases, with 14 bases between them. Germline-derived CDR1 and CDR2 are MNHEY and SMNVEV (reference sequence). The CDR3 DNA is TGTGCCAGCAGTCCCTTGTTGTCTCGCGAGCAGTACTTC. It yields the protein CASSPLLSREQYF.

The genes are TRBV19 and TRBJ2-7, with D possibly TRBD2 on 6 matching bases. The CDR3 contains 15 residues. Germline CDR1 and CDR2: LNHDA and SQIVND (reference sequence). V was trimmed by 1 base and J by 5 bases, leaving 15 bases between them. The CDR3 spells CASSIGGGMSHEQYF. The CDR3 coding sequence is TGTGCCAGTAGTATAGGAGGCGGGATGTCCCACGAGCAGTACTTC.

The V and J genes are TRBV5-6 and TRBJ1-4, with TRBD1 as a possible D gene (5 bases). The CDR3 runs to 17 residues. Germline values: CDR1 SGHDT, CDR2 YYEEEE. Trimming removed 3 bases from V and 4 bases from J, with 19 bases in between. CDR3 loop: CASSSIADSSDNEKLFF. In DNA form, the CDR3 reads TGTGCCAGCAGCTCGATAGCCGACAGCTCGGATAATGAAAAACTGTTTTTT.

The rearrangement joins TRBV5-1 to TRBJ2-7, with 12 bases aligning to TRBD1. The CDR3 sequence is 17 residues long. V shed 4 bases and J 2 bases; nucleotides not matched to a gene: 10. The germline CDR1 and CDR2 sequences are SGHRS and YFSETQ. The CDR3 reads CASSRGTGGGAPYEQYF. The CDR3 bases are TGCGCCAGCAGCAGAGGGACAGGGGGCGGTGCACCCTACGAGCAGTACTTC.

J is TRBJ1-1 and V is TRBV28; 7 bases are shared with TRBD1. The length of the CDR3 is 11 residues. Germline CDR1 is MDHEN and CDR2 is SYDVKM. Trimming removed 5 bases from V and 9 bases from J; junction bases left unmatched: 3. This CDR3 reads CASSGQAKAFF. The CDR3 DNA is TGTGCCAGCAGTGGACAGGCTAAAGCTTTCTTT.

V gene TRBV5-4 combines with J gene TRBJ2-1, with 8 bases fitting TRBD2. The length of the CDR3 is 15 residues. Trimming took 4 bases from V and 8 from J; bases not matched to a gene: 11. Germline loops: CDR1 SGHNT, CDR2 YYREEE (reference sequence). CDR3 sequence: CASSLALAAADEQFF. The CDR3 DNA reads as TGTGCCAGCAGCCTGGCACTAGCGGCGGCCGATGAGCAGTTCTTC.

The chain links TRBV11-2 to TRBJ2-2; the D gene is possibly TRBD2 (6 bases). The V gene lost 8 bases and the J gene lost 4 bases, with 14 bases spanning the gap. The CDR3 extends over 14 amino acids. Germline CDR1 SGHAT, CDR2 FQNNGV. CDR3 amino acids: CASRTRETTGELFF. CDR3 DNA: TGTGCCAGCCGCACACGGGAGACCACCGGGGAGCTGTTTTTT.

The chain has TRBV19 and TRBJ1-3; D uncertain. The V and J ends lost 5 bases and 2 bases respectively, with 10 bases between them. This CDR3 is built from 14 residues. CDR1 LNHDA and CDR2 SQIVND come from the germline V gene (reference sequence). This chain's CDR3 is CASSWGGTGNTIYF. The CDR3 region has the DNA TGTGCCAGTAGTTGGGGAGGAACTGGAAACACCATATATTTT.

The chain uses TRBV29-1 and TRBJ1-2; 10 nucleotides line up with TRBD1. Germline CDR1 is SQVTM and CDR2 is ANQGSEA. There are 14 residues in the CDR3. The V and J ends lost 3 bases and 7 bases, in that order; junction bases with no gene match: 8. Here the CDR3 DNA reads TGCAGCGTTGACACCGGGACAGGGGCGGGTGGCTACACCTTC. It specifies CSVDTGTGAGGYTF.

This clone was recorded once. The chain has TRBV4-1 and TRBJ2-4; D may be TRBD1 (6 bases). Trimming cost V 0 bases and J 4 bases, with 13 bases left between them. Germline V gene sequence: CDR1 MGHRA, CDR2 YSYEKL. The CDR3 has 16 amino acids. The CDR3 protein is CASSQEGASSKNIQYF. CDR3 in DNA: TGCGCCAGCAGCCAAGAGGGGGCTAGCTCAAAAAACATTCAGTACTTC.

V is TRBV19 and J is TRBJ1-1, with 8 bases fitting TRBD1. CDR1 and CDR2 from the germline V gene are LNHDA and SQIVND (reference sequence). The CDR3 has 15 residues. V was pared by 8 bases and J by 4 bases, with 12 bases of the junction left unmatched. The CDR3 sequence is CASQANRGVGTEAFF. Written as DNA, the CDR3 is TGTGCCAGTCAAGCAAACAGGGGGGTTGGCACTGAAGCTTTCTTT.

With regard to this clone: An end of the junction does not agree with germline; a read error may underlie this. The chain recombines TRBV29-1 with TRBJ1-2, with 8 bases matching TRBD1. CDR3 size: 15 residues. Germline values: CDR1 SQVTM, CDR2 ANQGSEA. The CDR3 loop reads CSVESIRTGNTRVYF. The CDR3, as DNA: TGCAGCGTTGAATCCATAAGGACAGGGAATACTCGGGTTTACTTC.

The V and J genes are TRBV14 and TRBJ1-2, with D perhaps matching TRBD1 (6 bases). CDR1 is SGHDN, CDR2 FVKESK, per germline. Trimming shortened V by 6 bases and J by 3 bases, and 11 bases separated the two germline ends. The CDR3 length is 13 residues. CDR3 amino acids: CASSHDRYYGYTF. The CDR3, as DNA: TGTGCCAGCAGTCACGACAGGTACTATGGCTACACCTTC.

This sequence joins TRBV9 and TRBJ2-4, with D perhaps TRBD1 (5 bases). CDR3 length: 15 amino acids. Germline CDR1 SGDLS, CDR2 YYNGEE. V was pared by 4 bases and J by 4 bases, with 15 bases between. The CDR3 spells CASSPPVSGKNIQYF. CDR3 nucleotide sequence: TGTGCCAGCAGCCCGCCTGTATCAGGGAAAAACATTCAGTACTTC.